By its share, the clone carrying this TCR beta chain is medium-sized. In the original workflow: Per-sample TCR counts ranged from roughly 20,000 to 750,000, median roughly 96,000. A single record per CDR3 protein comes from TCRdb applying MiXCR to the RACE reads. These V and J calls rely on TCRdb rather than the paper's analysis. The sample carries tens of thousands of distinct CDR3 sequences, 9% to 9.5% recorded once. The germline CDR1 and CDR2 sequences are SGHVS and FQNEAQ. This CDR3 has 15 residues. The J segment lost 2 bases and the V segment lost 1 base, leaving 4 bases of the junction unmatched. This entry belongs to a study of human T cells and chemical hapten exposure. This sample's time point: patch test 3, about 24 weeks after DPC sensitization. The treatment denotes: therapeutic diphenylcyclopropenone sensitization with weekly scalp DPC. The authors extracted total RNA from unfractionated whole blood.

The chain couples TRBV7-8 to TRBJ2-5; 7 bases map to TRBD1. The specimen comprised whole blood, sampled in connection with sensitization to the hapten diphenylcyclopropenone (DPC). The TCR sequence derives from a man aged 50-59 years with alopecia areata. Some clones in this sample may be carry-over from other donors' samples. The CDR3 loop reads CASSLGGRGQETQYF. The CDR3 DNA is TGTGCCAGCAGCTTAGGAGGCAGGGGGCAAGAGACCCAGTACTTC.